This TCR beta chain was obtained from a study of T cell repertoires in cytomegalovirus infection. General study points: Clonotype analysis showed dominance of the ex vivo response by HLA-C-restricted CMV-specific TCR beta clonotypes. Cumulative frequency (of public TCR beta family members) identified carriers of CMV plus the relevant HLA.

Germline assignment: CDR1 DFQATT and CDR2 SNEGSKA (reference sequence). V lost 0 bases and J 6 bases, leaving 21 bases between the germline ends. The length of the CDR3 is 17 residues. Each CDR3 protein gets one entry after TCRdb re-called the reads with MiXCR. The table has over 150,000 distinct CDR3 sequences, roughly 17% seen once. The sample holds a few counts of this clonotype. Antigen unknown. Sequencing was performed on CD8+ T cells from PBMCs. The chain couples TRBV20-1 to TRBJ2-1; D perhaps matches TRBD2 (6 bases). The receptor comes from a human donor in good health (CMV status not recorded). Some clones in this sample may be carry-over from other donors' samples. The CDR3 loop is CSARDLGEATVRNEQFF. CDR3 coding DNA: TGCAGTGCTAGAGATCTTGGGGAGGCTACGGTGCGCAATGAGCAGTTCTTC.